These T cell receptor beta chains were read from a single sample in a study of OX40 agonist ivuxolimab in advanced cancers. Using immunoSEQ multiplex PCR, the repertoire was profiled, and TCRdb retains in-frame clones only, with some absent. Altogether under 8,500 clones are present, 75% to 85% being singletons, with the ten largest covering 28%. Sequencing was performed on CD4+ or CD8+ T cells sorted from blood, taken in a trial of the OX40 agonist ivuxolimab. Receptors were obtained from an adult with an advanced solid tumor such as melanoma, head and neck, liver or kidney cancer. The CDR3 runs from the conserved cysteine through the conserved F or W. D genes are given only for firm matches. Where a row states a size, it is once, few, many or the class of an expanded clone; other rows omit it.

j_call v_call clone_size cdr3_length d_call cdr3_nt cdr3_aa
TRBJ1-1 TRBV6-6 NA 15 TRBD1 TGTGCCAGCAGAATAACAGGGGGCAAAGGCACTGAAGCTTTCTTT CASRITGGKGTEAFF
TRBJ2-7 TRBV6-6 NA 16 TRBD1 TGTGCCAGCAGTTACTCGAATTCAGGGGGCGGGTACGAGCAGTACTTC CASSYSNSGGGYEQYF
TRBJ2-5 TRBV9 once 15 NA TGTGCCAGCAGCTCGCGAGGCGGTATACAAGAGACCCAGTACTTC CASSSRGGIQETQYF
TRBJ2-1 TRBV4-1 NA 14 NA TGCGCCAGCAGCCAAGCTCCAGCTTACAATGAGCAGTTCTTC CASSQAPAYNEQFF
TRBJ2-7 TRBV5-6 NA 14 NA TGTGCCAGCAGCTTGGGCCTGGAATCCTACGAGCAGTACTTC CASSLGLESYEQYF
TRBJ2-1 TRBV7-9 NA 17 NA TGTGCCAGCAGCCCTCAACCGGGGTCACCCTCCTACAATGAGCAGTTCTTC CASSPQPGSPSYNEQFF
TRBJ2-1 TRBV30 NA 15 TRBD1 TGTGCCTGGACCGGCACGGACAGGGCTTACAATGAGCAGTTCTTC CAWTGTDRAYNEQFF
TRBJ2-1 TRBV2 NA 15 TRBD2 TGTGCCAGCAAGAGGGAGACTAGCGGGTGGAATGAGCAGTTCTTC CASKRETSGWNEQFF
TRBJ1-5 TRBV30 NA 14 TRBD1 TGTGCCTGGAGTGTTGCACAGGGGGCCCCCCCCCAGCATTTT CAWSVAQGAPPQHF
TRBJ2-2 TRBV5-1 NA 18 TRBD2 TGCGCCAGCAGCTTCGAGGGTAGCGGGGGGCCCAACACCGGGGAGCTGTTTTTT CASSFEGSGGPNTGELFF
TRBJ1-5 TRBV5-6 NA 14 NA TGTGCCAGCAGCTCCCGATTTGGCAATCAGCCCCAGCATTTT CASSSRFGNQPQHF
TRBJ1-2 TRBV21-1 NA 15 NA TGTGCCAGCAGCTACCGGGACATAAAAATCTATGGCTACACCTTC CASSYRDIKIYGYTF
TRBJ2-1 TRBV4-1 few 16 TRBD2 TGCGCCAGCAGCCAATCTAGCGGGAGCGCCTACAATGAGCAGTTCTTC CASSQSSGSAYNEQFF
TRBJ2-1 TRBV4-3 NA 17 TRBD2 TGCGCCAGCAGCCAAGGATCGGGACTAGCGGGTGCTAGAGGGCAGTTCTTC CASSQGSGLAGARGQFF
TRBJ1-5 TRBV28 medium-sized 14 NA TGTGCCAGCAGTTCGACAGGACGATATCAGCCCCAGCATTTT CASSSTGRYQPQHF
TRBJ2-5 TRBV5-6 NA 15 TRBD1 TGTGCCAGCAGCTTGAAACAGGGGGCTAGGGAGACCCAGTACTTC CASSLKQGARETQYF
TRBJ1-4 TRBV6-1 NA 16 NA TGTGCCAGCAGTGATGAGCAGGGGATGGTTGGGGAAAAACTGTTTTTT CASSDEQGMVGEKLFF
TRBJ2-7 TRBV28 NA 14 TRBD2 TGTGCCAGCAGTTTTCTAGCGGGAGTGGTCGAGCAGTACTTC CASSFLAGVVEQYF
TRBJ2-4 TRBV7-9 NA 13 NA TGTGCCAGCAGCTTACTATCTCCGGGACATCAGTACTTC CASSLLSPGHQYF
TRBJ2-7 TRBV6-5 NA 13 NA TGTGCCAGCAGTTACTCGGACGGATACGAGCAGTACTTC CASSYSDGYEQYF
TRBJ2-3 TRBV6-6 once 15 NA TGTGCCAGCAGTTACTTAGCGACTAGCACAGATACGCAGTATTTT CASSYLATSTDTQYF
TRBJ2-7 TRBV5-4 NA 15 NA TGTGCCAGCAGCTTTGGAGTCGGCAACTCCTACGAGCAGTACTTC CASSFGVGNSYEQYF
TRBJ2-1 TRBV4-3 NA 13 NA TGCGCCAGCGGCGAAAGTACCTACAATGAGCAGTTCTTC CASGESTYNEQFF
TRBJ2-3 TRBV9 NA 15 NA TGTGCCAGCAGCGGCCGGGACCGACACACAGATACGCAGTATTTT CASSGRDRHTDTQYF
TRBJ1-1 TRBV28 NA 15 NA TGTGCCAGCACCGATATACTCTCGTTGAACACTGAAGCTTTCTTT CASTDILSLNTEAFF
TRBJ2-5 TRBV28 NA 17 TRBD1 TGTGCCAGCAGTTTATTATCGGGCCAGGGGGCGTGGGAGACCCAGTACTTC CASSLLSGQGAWETQYF
TRBJ2-5 TRBV9 NA 15 NA TGTGCCAGCAGCGTCGGAAGCGGATCCCAAGAGACCCAGTACTTC CASSVGSGSQETQYF
TRBJ2-7 TRBV27 few 14 NA TGTGCCAGCGGGGAAAAGGGCGGGACCGTGGTGCAGTACTTC CASGEKGGTVVQYF
TRBJ2-3 TRBV19 NA 14 NA TGTGCCAGTAGTATTCTAGGCGGCACAGATACGCAGTATTTT CASSILGGTDTQYF
TRBJ2-5 TRBV6-5 NA 14 NA TGTGCCAGCAGTTACGGCGCAGGGGTAGAGACCCAGTACTTC CASSYGAGVETQYF
TRBJ2-1 TRBV27 NA 13 NA TGTGCCAGCAGTTTAGGCAATCTTAATGAGCAGTTCTTC CASSLGNLNEQFF
TRBJ2-5 TRBV6-5 NA 14 NA TGTGCCAGCAGTTACGGTGCAAACCAAGAGACCCAGTACTTC CASSYGANQETQYF
TRBJ2-1 TRBV6-6 NA 14 NA TGTGCCAGCAGTTACTCATCCGGGGACAATGAGCAGTTCTTC CASSYSSGDNEQFF
TRBJ1-5 TRBV6-1 few 15 NA TGTGCCAGCAGGCCAGGGGTGGGGAGCAATCAGCCCCAGCATTTT CASRPGVGSNQPQHF
TRBJ2-1 TRBV29-1 NA 15 NA TGCAGCGTTGAATTGGGCGGCAGGGCCTACAATGAGCAGTTCTTC CSVELGGRAYNEQFF
TRBJ1-1 TRBV5-4 NA 19 TRBD1 TGTGCCAGCAGCTTGGACCCGGACAGGGGGTTTTCCACGAACACTGAAGCTTTCTTT CASSLDPDRGFSTNTEAFF
TRBJ2-1 TRBV28 NA 16 NA TGTGCCAGCAGCACCATTACAGGGAGTTCCTACAATGAGCAGTTCTTC CASSTITGSSYNEQFF
TRBJ1-5 TRBV5-4 NA 13 NA TGTGCCAGCAGCTTGGGACAGGCAGGGCCCCAGCATTTT CASSLGQAGPQHF
TRBJ2-5 TRBV14 once 15 NA TGTGCCAGCAGCCAAGTAATCCTGGAGCAAGAGACCCAGTACTTC CASSQVILEQETQYF
TRBJ2-6 TRBV5-6 NA 15 NA TGTGCCAGCGGGTGGTTAGTGTCTGGGGCCAACGTCCTGACTTTC CASGWLVSGANVLTF
TRBJ1-1 TRBV7-9 few 13 NA TGTGCCAGCAGCTTACCGGGGAACACTGAAGCTTTCTTT CASSLPGNTEAFF
TRBJ2-7 TRBV27 NA 13 TRBD1 TGTGCCAGCAGTATCGGGACAGAGTACGAGCAGTACTTC CASSIGTEYEQYF
TRBJ2-1 TRBV7-9 NA 15 NA TGTGCCAGCAGCCTCACAGGTTCCGCTTACAATGAGCAGTTCTTC CASSLTGSAYNEQFF
TRBJ2-1 TRBV4-3 NA 17 TRBD2 TGCGCCAGCAGCCAAGGGTGGCTAGCGGGGGGGCAAGGTGAGCAGTTCTTC CASSQGWLAGGQGEQFF
TRBJ2-7 TRBV7-9 NA 14 TRBD1 TGTGCCAGCAGCACTCCCGGGACAGGGGACGAGCAGTACTTC CASSTPGTGDEQYF
TRBJ1-6 TRBV27 NA 15 NA TGTGCCAGCAGTTTATCGAGGAGTCCAGTTTCACCCCTCCACTTT CASSLSRSPVSPLHF
TRBJ2-5 TRBV10-3 once 15 TRBD1 TGTGCCATCAGGGGACAGGACTCTTTGGAAGAGACCCAGTACTTC CAIRGQDSLEETQYF
TRBJ1-5 TRBV6-9 NA 14 NA TGTGCCAGCAGTTACTCTGGGAGCAATCAGCCCCAGCATTTT CASSYSGSNQPQHF
TRBJ2-1 TRBV28 NA 15 NA TGTGCCAGCAGTTTAGGGGGGCTATGGGACAATGAGCAGTTCTTC CASSLGGLWDNEQFF
TRBJ1-2 TRBV27 NA 15 TRBD1 TGTGCCAGCAGTTTATCGGGACAGGGGGCAGGTGGCTACACCTTC CASSLSGQGAGGYTF
TRBJ1-2 TRBV29-1 NA 11 NA TGCAGCGTTGAAAGGGACTATGGCTACACCTTC CSVERDYGYTF
TRBJ2-7 TRBV28 NA 17 TRBD2 TGTGCCAGCAGTTCTCCCGGTCCAGCGGGGGGATCCTACGAGCAGTACTTC CASSSPGPAGGSYEQYF
TRBJ1-1 TRBV7-9 NA 14 NA TGTGCCAGCAGCCTAAGACAGGCGAACACTGAAGCTTTCTTT CASSLRQANTEAFF
TRBJ1-1 TRBV27 NA 14 NA TGTGCCAGCAGTTTACACAGGGACTACACTGAAGCTTTCTTT CASSLHRDYTEAFF
TRBJ2-2 TRBV4-2 NA 17 TRBD2 TGTGCCAGCAGCCAACGTACTAGCGGACCTTACACCGGGGAGCTGTTTTTT CASSQRTSGPYTGELFF
TRBJ2-7 TRBV11-2 once 14 NA TGTGCCAGCAGCCCCAACTGGGAGAACTACGAGCAGTACTTC CASSPNWENYEQYF
TRBJ2-7 TRBV5-6 few 13 TRBD1 TGTGCCAGCAGCCTCGGACAGGGAATGGGGCAGTACTTC CASSLGQGMGQYF
TRBJ2-1 TRBV6-6 few 14 NA TGTGCCAGCAGTTACTTTCCCGGACGCAATGAGCAGTTCTTC CASSYFPGRNEQFF
TRBJ2-6 TRBV7-9 few 17 NA TGTGCCAGCAGCGTATCGACCCGGGGGGCCGGGGCCAACGTCCTGACTTTC CASSVSTRGAGANVLTF